These T cell receptor beta chains were read from a single sample in a study of blood T cell repertoires in COVID-19. Sequencing was performed with immunoSEQ multiplex PCR; in TCRdb, only in-frame clones are kept and a portion is missing. The sample has hundreds of thousands of clones, roughly 84% seen once; the top ten hold 1%. The material sequenced was PBMCs or T cells enriched from blood (not recorded which). The receptors stem from a woman aged 30 to 39 who had recovered from COVID-19. The conserved cysteine and the conserved F or W are not part of the CDR3 here. Fields, in order: V gene, J gene, CDR3 protein.

TRBV5-4	TRBJ2-3	ASSIGQGADTQY
TRBV10-1	TRBJ1-2	ASITPDRAIGYT
TRBV11-2	TRBJ1-2	ASSLRGVDGYT
TRBV7-8	TRBJ2-7	ASSLRDRGLEQY
TRBV5-6	TRBJ2-3	ASSWARDTQY
TRBV19	TRBJ2-1	ASTFSGGNEQF
TRBV23-1	TRBJ1-1	ASSHGFLNTEAF
TRBV2	TRBJ1-6	ASSAHRGNSPLH
TRBV29-1	TRBJ2-5	SVEGWGGRETQY
TRBV6-1	TRBJ2-2	ASSEAGTAWAGELF
TRBV5-5	TRBJ2-5	ASSYRDRPQETQY
TRBV30	TRBJ1-1	AWGGTSLVNEAF
TRBV30	TRBJ1-1	AWRDSDREAF
TRBV27	TRBJ2-5	ASSYSGRETQY
TRBV12-3/TRBV12-4	TRBJ1-2	ASSLQGNYGYT
TRBV5-1	TRBJ1-3	ASSLGASSGNTIY
TRBV5-6	TRBJ1-3	ASSFRGGHTIY